A selection of T cell receptor beta chains follows, all from one sample in a study of cytomegalovirus exposure and HLA in healthy donors. Method: immunoSEQ multiplex PCR; TCRdb's copy keeps in-frame clones and lacks some. The table has 95,000 to 100,000 clones, over 80% seen once. Material: PBMCs. The receptors were sampled from a female donor in good health and CMV-seropositive. CDR3s include the opening cysteine and the closing phenylalanine or tryptophan. A D gene is named only where the DNA matches it firmly. Only part of the rows carry a size: once, few, many, or a class if the clone is expanded.

-	-	TRBV7-9	TRBJ1-1	CASSLLTANTEAFF	TGTGCCAGCAGCTTATTGACAGCGAACACTGAAGCTTTCTTT
TRBD1	-	TRBV28	TRBJ2-7	CASSPGQGSTELTYEQYF	TGTGCCAGCAGTCCGGGACAGGGATCCACCGAACTAACCTACGAGCAGTACTTC
-	-	TRBV7-6	TRBJ2-7	CASSWGDGDEQYF	TGTGCCAGCAGCTGGGGGGATGGGGACGAGCAGTACTTC
-	-	TRBV4-1	TRBJ2-5	CASSHLGVMGPSKTQYF	TGCGCCAGCAGCCATCTAGGCGTTATGGGGCCTTCGAAGACCCAGTACTTC
-	-	TRBV9	TRBJ2-5	CASSLALLGQTQYF	TGTGCCAGCAGCTTAGCCCTCCTTGGCCAGACCCAGTACTTC
TRBD1	-	TRBV7-9	TRBJ1-2	CASLPDRAVKGYTF	TGTGCCAGTCTTCCGGACAGGGCGGTTAAGGGCTACACCTTC
-	-	TRBV5-1	TRBJ1-1	CAGSLGLGDTEAFF	TGCGCCGGCAGCTTGGGGCTGGGAGACACTGAAGCTTTCTTT
TRBD1	-	TRBV4-2	TRBJ1-2	CASSPSQSGQGYGYTF	TGTGCCAGCAGCCCAAGTCAATCGGGACAGGGCTATGGCTACACCTTC
-	-	TRBV15	TRBJ2-3	CATGGGDPSTDTQYF	TGTGCCACCGGAGGCGGGGACCCTAGCACAGATACGCAGTATTTT
TRBD1	once	TRBV6-1	TRBJ2-1	CASSERDSQWFF	TGTGCCAGCAGTGAACGGGACAGTCAGTGGTTCTTC
-	-	TRBV18	TRBJ1-1	CASSPRVGTGGVGTEAFF	TGTGCCAGCTCACCACGGGTTGGTACAGGTGGAGTCGGCACTGAAGCTTTCTTT
TRBD1	-	TRBV5-4	TRBJ1-4	CASSSGQRRDEKLFF	TGTGCCAGCAGCTCGGGACAGAGGAGGGACGAAAAACTGTTTTTT
TRBD1	-	TRBV19	TRBJ1-6	CASTQDRAGNSPLHF	TGTGCCAGTACCCAGGACAGGGCGGGGAATTCACCCCTCCACTTT
TRBD1	-	TRBV5-6	TRBJ1-2	CASSHITGTGSYGYTF	TGTGCCAGCAGCCATATAACCGGGACAGGGAGCTATGGCTACACCTTC
TRBD1	-	TRBV5-6	TRBJ1-4	CASSFFGQGSTNEKLFF	TGTGCCAGCAGCTTTTTCGGACAGGGGAGCACTAATGAAAAACTGTTTTTT
TRBD2	few	TRBV7-9	TRBJ2-3	CASRSRLAGEDTQYF	TGTGCCAGCAGGTCCCGACTAGCGGGAGAAGATACGCAGTATTTT